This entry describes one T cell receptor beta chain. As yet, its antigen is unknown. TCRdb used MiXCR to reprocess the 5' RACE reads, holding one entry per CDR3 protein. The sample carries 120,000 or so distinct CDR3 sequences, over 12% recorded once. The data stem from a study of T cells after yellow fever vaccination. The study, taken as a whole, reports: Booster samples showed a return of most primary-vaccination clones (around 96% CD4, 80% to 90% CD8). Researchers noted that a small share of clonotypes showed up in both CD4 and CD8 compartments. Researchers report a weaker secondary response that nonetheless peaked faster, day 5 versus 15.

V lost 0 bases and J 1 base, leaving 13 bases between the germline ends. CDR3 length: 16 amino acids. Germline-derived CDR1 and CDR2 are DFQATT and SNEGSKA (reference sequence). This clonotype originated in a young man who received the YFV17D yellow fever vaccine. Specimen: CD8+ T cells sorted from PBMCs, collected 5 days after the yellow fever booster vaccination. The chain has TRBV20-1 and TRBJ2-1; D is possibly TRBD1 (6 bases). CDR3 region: CSARDTGTPSYNEQFF. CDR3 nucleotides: TGCAGTGCTAGAGATACCGGGACACCATCCTACAATGAGCAGTTCTTC.